This entry concerns a single T cell receptor beta chain. It lacks a known antigen. No qualities accompany the bases; no much larger clone lies one base away. The entire isolated RNA was reverse transcribed using the High Capacity cDNA Reverse Transcription Kit, and thus expressed TCRB transcripts were sequenced. Naive, central memory and regulatory T cell samples underwent deep immunoSEQ sequencing, averaging about 3.5 million total reads per sample. Sorted cells were lysed in RLT buffer and RNA was extracted with DNase-treated RNeasy Micro or Mini kits, depending on cell number. Each cell subset was processed separately to prevent cross-contamination, with patient and healthy donor samples processed together. TCRB sequences were amplified from cDNA with the immunoSEQ multiplex PCR, producing 87-bp fragments spanning the CDR3 region. Amplicons were sequenced on the Illumina HiSeq platform. The source study handled its data this way. PCR bias was corrected computationally using synthetic template baselines, and reads within Hamming distance 2 were collapsed, with unmergeable singletons discarded. Reads were aligned against IMGT so that V, D and J genes, CDR3 length and insertions or deletions at six rearrangement sites could be assigned. Clonotype counts were normalized to sorted cell number within each subset before computing true diversity and Gini coefficients with the tcR R package. The overlap coefficient, calculated on TCRB nucleotide sequences, was used to measure repertoire sharing. As a proxy for the pre-selection repertoire, out-of-frame TCRB sequences from naive cells were analyzed. TCRdb limited this immuneACCESS table to in-frame rearrangements with V and J called. A share of clones is missing; checked studies link under half to unresolved V genes, and the rest is unexplained. That table supplies the V and J calls and clone size; D and trimming were determined from the DNA. This sample gives roughly 610,000 clones in total; 15% of them show up just once. Of the sample, 0.093% is held by the ten largest clones.

This record comes from a study of beta chain features in type 1 diabetes (dated by TCRdb to the late 2010s). Turning to the overall study: Mean age, gender distribution, total cell number and subset yield were not different between patients and healthy donors. A total of about 100 million sorted cells were examined across all samples, and RNA yield correlated strongly with the number of cells per subset. The study compared TCRB repertoires of sorted circulating CD4+ T cell subsets between recently diagnosed type 1 diabetes patients and matched healthy donors. Naive and central memory subsets were obtained from all 30 or so donors, but regulatory and stem cell-like memory subsets were isolated from only 8 patients and roughly 8 healthy donors. Overall results and qualifications from the work: Type 1 diabetes patients showed a moderate but significant shortening of TCRB CDR3 length in all four CD4+ subsets. Only small numbers of individuals were included in the HLA sub-analyses, which left unresolved whether HLA type had any influence on TCRB rearrangement. Sequencing cDNA rather than genomic DNA could over-represent highly expressing activated cells, although activation and CD3 levels did not differ between groups. Naive, central memory and regulatory TCRB repertoires appeared more similar among patients than among healthy donors. Patients with type 1 diabetes made fewer insertions and deleted more nucleotides at VDJ recombination sites, implying thymic rearrangement abnormalities. Shorter templates might be favored by PCR, yet because patient and control samples were amplified and corrected together, any such skew would affect both groups equally.

From each donor, a single peripheral blood sample of around 120 mL on average was drawn into heparinised tubes. A BD FACSAria II and a panel including CD45RO, CCR7, CD25, CD127, CD95 and CD27 were used to sort naive, central memory, regulatory and stem cell-like memory CD4+ T cells. Every sorted population had a purity above 95%. PBMCs were isolated right away by Lymphoprep density gradient centrifugation and were stained directly, without culture. So that batch effects would be minimized, each experiment stained and sorted samples in pairs, pairing one healthy donor with one patient. The sample was naive CD4+ T cells from blood. The cell subset or site tag for this specimen amounts to: true naive CD4+ T cells. The clonotype was recovered from a man younger than 35 in good health.

The bases read TGCGCCAGCAGCTTGGAAGGCACAGGGCACGAGCAGTACTTC. It encodes CASSLEGTGHEQYF. Recombination connected TRBV5-1 to TRBJ2-7, with TRBD1 perhaps the D gene, on 6 matching bases. The germline V gene supplies CDR1 SGHRS and CDR2 YFSETQ. From its cysteine to its phenylalanine, the CDR3 spans 14 amino acids. Kept here is only the CDR3 DNA, which spans 42 bases and is read in frame from base 1. At the junction V is shortened by 0 bases and J by 5 bases, with 12 bases in between.